The clone carrying this TCR beta chain has just a few counts. Its target is unknown. The PCR ran on 60 Vbeta and 13 Jbeta primers. Sequencing used immunoSEQ multiplex PCR; TCRdb keeps in-frame clones, though not all of them. The sample has some 150,000 clones; about four fifths are singletons. The entry originates in a study of cytomegalovirus exposure and HLA in healthy donors. For the study at large: Earlier, 95 million to 140 million unique TCR beta sequences were recovered from approximately 200 million T cells by an analysis.

The CDR3 consists of 14 residues. From germline, CDR1 is MNHNY and CDR2 SVGAGI (reference sequence). Between the trimmed V and J ends, which lost 2 bases and 3 bases, there was a span of 11 bases. Points from the study as a whole: Segments of the TCR beta V type were, in most cases, productive about 87% or about 30% of the time in an earlier analysis.

The receptor was derived from a male donor in good health and CMV-seronegative. Sequencing was done on a sample of PBMCs. The V and J genes are TRBV6-6 and TRBJ2-7; tentative D call: TRBD1 (5 bases). The CDR3 sequence: CASSYRGQGYEQYF. Written as DNA, the CDR3 is TGTGCCAGCAGTTACAGAGGCCAGGGCTACGAGCAGTACTTC.